These T cell receptor beta chains were read from a single sample in a study of radiotherapy plus CTLA-4 blockade in lung cancer. Sequenced by immunoSEQ multiplex PCR; TCRdb stores in-frame clones only, minus some. The sample shows tens of thousands of clones, about 79% of them seen only once. The sequences come from peripheral blood, collected from a patient treated with radiotherapy plus ipilimumab. Receptors were obtained from a human donor with non-small cell lung cancer that progressed on radiotherapy plus ipilimumab. Both conserved end residues are part of each CDR3. A D gene is named only where the DNA matches it firmly. The listing skips clone size in some rows; elsewhere it reads once, few, many or a size class.

d_gene	v_gene	abundance	j_gene	CDR3aa	CDR3nt
-	TRBV21-1	few	TRBJ1-4	CASLNRGYF	TGTGCCAGCCTTAACCGTGGGTATTTT
-	TRBV5-4	-	TRBJ2-3	CASSSQTVVGGLTDTQYF	TGTGCCAGCAGCTCCCAAACGGTCGTGGGGGGTCTGACAGATACGCAGTATTTT
-	TRBV4-2	-	TRBJ1-1	CASSQEGGNTEAFF	TGTGCCAGCAGCCAAGAGGGGGGGAACACTGAAGCTTTCTTT
-	TRBV9	-	TRBJ1-2	CASSVEEYYGYTF	TGTGCCAGCAGCGTAGAGGAATACTATGGCTACACCTTC
-	TRBV27	-	TRBJ2-2	CASSLSRGANTGELFF	TGTGCCAGCAGTTTATCGAGGGGGGCTAACACCGGGGAGCTGTTTTTT
TRBD1	TRBV6-1	-	TRBJ1-1	CASRETGVYTEAFF	TGTGCCAGCAGGGAAACAGGGGTATACACTGAAGCTTTCTTT
TRBD1	TRBV5-4	-	TRBJ1-2	CASSLAAEGAYGYTF	TGTGCCAGCAGCTTGGCGGCAGAGGGGGCCTATGGCTACACCTTC
TRBD2	TRBV4-3	-	TRBJ2-3	CASSQGAGGKDTQYF	TGCGCCAGCAGCCAAGGAGCGGGGGGGAAAGATACGCAGTATTTT
TRBD2	TRBV7-6	-	TRBJ2-1	CASSLTSGGLYNEQFF	TGTGCCAGCAGCTTAACTAGCGGGGGGCTTTACAATGAGCAGTTCTTC
-	TRBV6-1	-	TRBJ2-2	CASSALRGGDELFF	TGTGCCAGCAGCGCCCTTAGAGGGGGGGACGAGCTGTTTTTT
-	TRBV7-2	-	TRBJ1-3	CASSPTSYSGNTIYF	TGTGCCAGCAGTCCTACAAGTTACTCTGGAAACACCATATATTTT
-	TRBV7-8	-	TRBJ1-5	CASSGGGGRQPQHF	TGTGCCAGCAGCGGAGGGGGGGGTAGGCAGCCCCAGCATTTT
-	TRBV28	-	TRBJ1-2	CAASSPGENYGYTF	TGTGCCGCATCCAGCCCAGGGGAGAACTATGGCTACACCTTC
TRBD1	TRBV27	once	TRBJ1-2	CASTTRQGSLYGYTF	TGTGCCAGCACAACCAGACAGGGGTCCCTCTATGGCTACACCTTC
TRBD2	TRBV5-1	-	TRBJ2-7	CASSTPSGGAVSYEQYF	TGCGCCAGCAGCACACCTAGCGGGGGGGCCGTATCCTACGAGCAGTACTTC
TRBD1	TRBV4-3	-	TRBJ1-4	CASSQKTGTGNEKLFF	TGCGCCAGCAGCCAAAAGACCGGGACAGGGAACGAAAAACTGTTTTTT
-	TRBV28	-	TRBJ2-7	CASSWGLPGSYEQYF	TGTGCCAGCAGTTGGGGACTCCCTGGGTCCTACGAGCAGTACTTC
TRBD2	TRBV4-1	-	TRBJ2-7	CASSQPGLAENEQYF	TGCGCCAGCAGCCAACCGGGACTAGCTGAGAACGAGCAGTACTTC
-	TRBV2	-	TRBJ1-5	CASVQPQHF	TGTGCCAGCGTGCAGCCCCAGCATTTT
TRBD2	TRBV28	-	TRBJ2-7	CASSLGLAPYEQYF	TGTGCCAGCAGTCTAGGACTAGCCCCCTACGAGCAGTACTTC
-	TRBV10-3	-	TRBJ1-3	CAIRQGGNSGNTIYF	TGTGCCATCAGACAAGGGGGGAACTCTGGAAACACCATATATTTT
-	TRBV11-2	-	TRBJ2-5	CASSPGGPRETQYF	TGTGCCAGCAGCCCCGGAGGACCCCGGGAGACCCAGTACTTC
-	TRBV28	-	TRBJ1-4	CASRPGGSNEKLFF	TGTGCCAGCAGGCCCGGGGGATCTAATGAAAAACTGTTTTTT
TRBD1	TRBV18	-	TRBJ2-7	CASSPIQGAYEQYF	TGTGCCAGCTCACCGATACAGGGGGCCTACGAGCAGTACTTC
-	TRBV29-1	-	TRBJ2-2	CSVATGGELFF	TGCAGCGTTGCAACGGGCGGGGAGCTGTTTTTT
-	TRBV30	-	TRBJ2-5	CAWRRSETQYF	TGTGCCTGGAGAAGGTCGGAGACCCAGTACTTC
-	TRBV5-5	-	TRBJ1-1	CASSSIGDTEAFF	TGTGCCAGCAGCTCTATTGGGGACACTGAAGCTTTCTTT